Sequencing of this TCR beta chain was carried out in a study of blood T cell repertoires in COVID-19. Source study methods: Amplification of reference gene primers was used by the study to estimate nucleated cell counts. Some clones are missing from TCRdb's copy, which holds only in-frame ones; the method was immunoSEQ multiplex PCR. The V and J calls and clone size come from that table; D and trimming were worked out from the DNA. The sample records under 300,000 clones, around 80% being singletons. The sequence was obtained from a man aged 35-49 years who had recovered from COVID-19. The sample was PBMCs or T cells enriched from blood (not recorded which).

The chain's CDR3 is CASSQGVGPYNEQFF. CDR3 coding DNA: TGTGCCAGCAGCCAAGGGGTGGGGCCCTACAATGAGCAGTTCTTC. The chain joins TRBV14 to TRBJ2-1; D is perhaps TRBD1 (5 bases). The CDR3 runs to 15 residues. Germline assignment: CDR1 SGHDN and CDR2 FVKESK. Between the trimmed V and J ends, which lost 1 base and 2 bases, there was a span of 9 bases.